Listed below are T cell receptor beta chains from one sample, sequenced in a study of post-analysis software for immune sequencing data. TCRdb called the PCR reads again in MiXCR, with one record for every CDR3 protein. The table lists a few hundred thousand distinct CDR3 sequences, 35% to 40% of them singletons. Sequencing was carried out using blood. The receptors were sampled from a girl under 18 with multiple sclerosis. Both conserved end residues are part of each CDR3. The D gene is left open where the match is weak. A clone size is listed for some rows: how often the clone was seen (once, few, many), or a class if it is expanded.

V gene: TRBV6-5
clone size: many
J gene: TRBJ1-5
D gene: .
CDR3 length: 14
CDR3 protein: CASREAASNQPQHF
CDR3 DNA: TGTGCCAGCAGGGAAGCGGCGAGCAATCAGCCCCAGCATTTT

V gene: TRBV7-2
clone size: few
J gene: TRBJ2-4
D gene: .
CDR3 length: 17
CDR3 protein: CASSLTQGGVAKNIQYF
CDR3 DNA: TGTGCCAGCAGCTTAACGCAGGGGGGGGTAGCCAAAAACATTCAGTACTTC

V gene: TRBV29-1
clone size: many
J gene: TRBJ2-1
D gene: .
CDR3 length: 12
CDR3 protein: CSVVVTYNEQFF
CDR3 DNA: TGCAGCGTTGTCGTCACCTACAATGAGCAGTTCTTC

V gene: TRBV4-1
clone size: .
J gene: TRBJ2-1
D gene: TRBD2
CDR3 length: 16
CDR3 protein: CASSHPTSGGANEQFF
CDR3 DNA: TGCGCCAGCAGCCACCCCACTAGCGGGGGGGCGAATGAGCAGTTCTTC

V gene: TRBV15
clone size: many
J gene: TRBJ2-3
D gene: .
CDR3 length: 15
CDR3 protein: CATSREGGRTDTQYF
CDR3 DNA: TGTGCCACCAGCAGAGAGGGGGGGCGCACAGATACGCAGTATTTT

V gene: TRBV12-3/TRBV12-4
clone size: .
J gene: TRBJ1-2
D gene: TRBD1
CDR3 length: 15
CDR3 protein: CALDREGVGRDGYTF
CDR3 DNA: TGTGCCTTGGACAGGGAGGGAGTTGGGAGAGATGGCTACACCTTC

V gene: TRBV4-1
clone size: many
J gene: TRBJ2-1
D gene: TRBD2
CDR3 length: 18
CDR3 protein: CTSSQYVPERELYNEQFF
CDR3 DNA: TGCACCAGCAGCCAATATGTCCCGGAGCGGGAGTTGTACAATGAGCAGTTCTTC

V gene: TRBV29-1
clone size: .
J gene: TRBJ2-5
D gene: .
CDR3 length: 11
CDR3 protein: CSVVRVDGQYF
CDR3 DNA: TGCAGCGTTGTCAGGGTCGATGGGCAGTACTTC

V gene: TRBV5-1
clone size: few
J gene: TRBJ2-2
D gene: .
CDR3 length: 13
CDR3 protein: CASGSGNTGELFF
CDR3 DNA: TGCGCCAGTGGGTCCGGGAACACCGGGGAGCTGTTTTTT

V gene: TRBV5-1
clone size: many
J gene: TRBJ2-3
D gene: .
CDR3 length: 13
CDR3 protein: CASSRPGTDTQYF
CDR3 DNA: TGCGCCAGCAGCCGACCGGGCACAGATACGCAGTATTTT

V gene: TRBV6-5
clone size: many
J gene: TRBJ2-3
D gene: .
CDR3 length: 14
CDR3 protein: CASRAAGSTDTQYF
CDR3 DNA: TGTGCCAGCAGAGCCGCGGGGTCCACAGATACGCAGTATTTT

V gene: TRBV4-1
clone size: .
J gene: TRBJ2-1
D gene: .
CDR3 length: 19
CDR3 protein: CASSHWAAADTPRYNEQFF
CDR3 DNA: TGCGCCAGCAGCCACTGGGCAGCGGCAGACACTCCAAGGTACAATGAGCAGTTCTTC

V gene: TRBV4-2
clone size: .
J gene: TRBJ2-7
D gene: .
CDR3 length: 15
CDR3 protein: CASSTGRGGVYEQYF
CDR3 DNA: TGTGCCAGCAGCACGGGGCGGGGTGGGGTGTACGAGCAGTACTTC

V gene: TRBV5-1
clone size: many
J gene: TRBJ2-2
D gene: TRBD2
CDR3 length: 16
CDR3 protein: CASTELAGANTGELFF
CDR3 DNA: TGCGCCAGCACGGAACTAGCGGGAGCGAACACCGGGGAGCTGTTTTTT

V gene: TRBV12-3/TRBV12-4
clone size: .
J gene: TRBJ1-3
D gene: .
CDR3 length: 14
CDR3 protein: CASSLPFSGNTIYF
CDR3 DNA: TGTGCCAGCAGTTTGCCTTTCTCTGGAAACACCATATATTTT

V gene: TRBV5-6
clone size: many
J gene: TRBJ2-4
D gene: .
CDR3 length: 12
CDR3 protein: CASSLGGVIQYF
CDR3 DNA: TGTGCCAGCAGCTTGGGGGGCGTCATTCAGTACTTC

V gene: TRBV29-1
clone size: .
J gene: TRBJ1-1
D gene: .
CDR3 length: 12
CDR3 protein: CSVKGGWTGAFF
CDR3 DNA: TGCAGCGTTAAAGGGGGTTGGACTGGAGCTTTCTTT

V gene: TRBV12-3/TRBV12-4
clone size: many
J gene: TRBJ1-4
D gene: .
CDR3 length: 13
CDR3 protein: CASSSGSLEKLFF
CDR3 DNA: TGTGCCAGCAGTTCCGGGTCTTTAGAAAAACTGTTTTTT

V gene: TRBV6-1
clone size: few
J gene: TRBJ1-4
D gene: TRBD1
CDR3 length: 15
CDR3 protein: CASSESTGEGEKLFF
CDR3 DNA: TGTGCCAGCAGTGAATCTACAGGGGAAGGTGAAAAACTGTTTTTT

V gene: TRBV2
clone size: .
J gene: TRBJ2-5
D gene: .
CDR3 length: 14
CDR3 protein: CASSQMAGKETQYF
CDR3 DNA: TGTGCCAGCAGTCAGATGGCGGGGAAAGAGACCCAGTACTTC

V gene: TRBV5-1
clone size: many
J gene: TRBJ1-1
D gene: .
CDR3 length: 15
CDR3 protein: CASRLDSRMNTEAFF
CDR3 DNA: TGCGCCAGCAGGCTGGACAGCAGGATGAACACTGAAGCTTTCTTT

V gene: TRBV5-1
clone size: .
J gene: TRBJ2-5
D gene: TRBD2
CDR3 length: 16
CDR3 protein: CASSSGGSGKYSEQYF
CDR3 DNA: TGCGCCAGCAGCTCCGGTGGTAGCGGGAAATACAGTGAGCAGTACTTC

V gene: TRBV29-1
clone size: .
J gene: TRBJ2-5
D gene: .
CDR3 length: 15
CDR3 protein: CSVDWGVNDRETQYF
CDR3 DNA: TGCAGCGTCGATTGGGGAGTGAATGATCGGGAGACCCAGTACTTC

V gene: TRBV29-1
clone size: many
J gene: TRBJ2-3
D gene: .
CDR3 length: 13
CDR3 protein: CSVGPGGTDTQYF
CDR3 DNA: TGCAGCGTTGGCCCCGGAGGCACAGATACGCAGTATTTT

V gene: TRBV27
clone size: .
J gene: TRBJ1-2
D gene: .
CDR3 length: 15
CDR3 protein: CASSLYPGSNYGYTF
CDR3 DNA: TGTGCCAGCAGTTTATATCCGGGATCCAACTATGGCTACACCTTC

V gene: TRBV6-4
clone size: many
J gene: TRBJ2-1
D gene: .
CDR3 length: 18
CDR3 protein: CASSESGLVNMPYNEQFF
CDR3 DNA: TGTGCCAGCAGTGAGTCTGGACTCGTCAATATGCCATACAATGAGCAGTTCTTC

V gene: TRBV28
clone size: .
J gene: TRBJ1-5
D gene: .
CDR3 length: 12
CDR3 protein: CASEGSNQPQHF
CDR3 DNA: TGTGCCAGCGAGGGCAGCAATCAGCCCCAGCATTTT

V gene: TRBV5-1
clone size: many
J gene: TRBJ2-3
D gene: TRBD2
CDR3 length: 16
CDR3 protein: CASSPGLAGGTDTQYF
CDR3 DNA: TGCGCCAGCAGCCCGGGACTAGCGGGAGGGACAGATACGCAGTATTTT

V gene: TRBV20-1
clone size: many
J gene: TRBJ2-3
D gene: .
CDR3 length: 15
CDR3 protein: CSASPPESSTDTQYF
CDR3 DNA: TGCAGTGCTAGCCCACCAGAGTCTAGCACAGATACGCAGTATTTT

V gene: TRBV15
clone size: many
J gene: TRBJ2-1
D gene: .
CDR3 length: 14
CDR3 protein: CATEGGRSYNEQFF
CDR3 DNA: TGTGCCACAGAAGGGGGGAGGAGTTACAATGAGCAGTTCTTC

V gene: TRBV6-5
clone size: .
J gene: TRBJ2-7
D gene: .
CDR3 length: 14
CDR3 protein: CASRVTRGVYEQYF
CDR3 DNA: TGTGCCAGCAGGGTGACTAGGGGAGTCTACGAGCAGTACTTC

V gene: TRBV28
clone size: .
J gene: TRBJ2-3
D gene: .
CDR3 length: 16
CDR3 protein: CASSPGWGDSTDTQYF
CDR3 DNA: TGTGCCAGCAGTCCCGGCTGGGGGGACAGCACAGATACGCAGTATTTT

V gene: TRBV24-1
clone size: .
J gene: TRBJ2-1
D gene: TRBD2
CDR3 length: 12
CDR3 protein: CATSERSGSRFF
CDR3 DNA: TGTGCCACCAGTGAAAGGAGCGGGAGTAGGTTCTTC

V gene: TRBV4-1
clone size: .
J gene: TRBJ2-1
D gene: TRBD1
CDR3 length: 12
CDR3 protein: CASGGQGGEQFF
CDR3 DNA: TGCGCCAGCGGGGGACAGGGAGGTGAGCAGTTCTTC

V gene: TRBV5-6
clone size: .
J gene: TRBJ2-3
D gene: .
CDR3 length: 15
CDR3 protein: CASSLGTESTDTQYF
CDR3 DNA: TGTGCCAGCAGCTTGGGGACAGAGAGCACAGATACGCAGTATTTT

V gene: TRBV6-5
clone size: many
J gene: TRBJ2-4
D gene: .
CDR3 length: 19
CDR3 protein: CASSPSTGFGLRAKNIQYF
CDR3 DNA: TGTGCCAGCAGCCCGTCTACAGGTTTTGGGCTAAGAGCCAAAAACATTCAGTACTTC

V gene: TRBV4-3
clone size: .
J gene: TRBJ2-4
D gene: .
CDR3 length: 17
CDR3 protein: CASSQTISGVAKNIQYF
CDR3 DNA: TGCGCCAGCAGCCAGACTATTAGCGGTGTAGCCAAAAACATTCAGTACTTC

V gene: TRBV2
clone size: .
J gene: TRBJ1-2
D gene: TRBD1
CDR3 length: 14
CDR3 protein: CASRTGQGGYGYTF
CDR3 DNA: TGTGCCAGCAGGACGGGACAGGGCGGGTATGGCTACACCTTC

V gene: TRBV9
clone size: .
J gene: TRBJ2-3
D gene: TRBD2
CDR3 length: 18
CDR3 protein: CASSPRPSSGGRTDTQYF
CDR3 DNA: TGTGCCAGCAGCCCCCGCCCTTCTAGCGGGGGACGCACAGATACGCAGTATTTT

V gene: TRBV27
clone size: many
J gene: TRBJ2-5
D gene: .
CDR3 length: 14
CDR3 protein: CASSGGRGAETQYF
CDR3 DNA: TGTGCCAGCAGCGGCGGAAGGGGCGCAGAGACCCAGTACTTC

V gene: TRBV29-1
clone size: few
J gene: TRBJ1-5
D gene: .
CDR3 length: 12
CDR3 protein: CSGAGQNQPQHF
CDR3 DNA: TGCAGCGGTGCGGGACAAAATCAGCCCCAGCATTTT

V gene: TRBV24-1
clone size: few
J gene: TRBJ2-7
D gene: TRBD2
CDR3 length: 20
CDR3 protein: CTTSDLSLAGATGSYNEQYF
CDR3 DNA: TGTACCACCAGTGACCTCTCACTAGCGGGGGCGACGGGCTCCTACAATGAGCAGTACTTC

V gene: TRBV2
clone size: few
J gene: TRBJ2-1
D gene: TRBD2
CDR3 length: 16
CDR3 protein: CASRGTSGGAWNEQFF
CDR3 DNA: TGTGCCAGCAGGGGGACTAGCGGGGGGGCATGGAATGAGCAGTTCTTC

V gene: TRBV9
clone size: many
J gene: TRBJ1-2
D gene: .
CDR3 length: 11
CDR3 protein: CASTRGYGYTF
CDR3 DNA: TGTGCCAGCACCCGCGGCTATGGCTACACCTTC

V gene: TRBV5-1
clone size: many
J gene: TRBJ1-1
D gene: .
CDR3 length: 14
CDR3 protein: CASSLEFGLTEAFF
CDR3 DNA: TGCGCCAGCAGCTTGGAATTCGGGCTAACTGAAGCTTTCTTT

V gene: TRBV20-1
clone size: many
J gene: TRBJ2-3
D gene: .
CDR3 length: 17
CDR3 protein: CSAPGESGFSYTDTQYF
CDR3 DNA: TGCAGTGCCCCCGGAGAGTCAGGGTTCTCATACACAGATACGCAGTATTTT